This T cell receptor (beta chain) was documented in a study of blood T cell repertoires in COVID-19. V dropped 1 base and J dropped 8; count of bases not matched to a gene: 3. The CDR3 is 14 residues long. Looked up from germline, CDR1 is LGHNA and CDR2 is YSLEER. Some clones are missing from TCRdb's copy, which holds only in-frame ones; the method was immunoSEQ multiplex PCR. Of 250,000 to 300,000 clones listed, around 91% were seen once; the top ten hold about 2%. Specimen: peripheral blood. This chain uses TRBV4-3 with TRBJ1-4; 8 positions match TRBD1. The TCR originated in a woman in her sixties with COVID-19, enrolled during active disease. CDR3 sequence (DNA): TGCGCCAGCAGCCAAGGGGACAGGACGGAAAAACTGTTTTTT. Its translation is CASSQGDRTEKLFF.